This TCR beta chain was captured in a study of spatial heterogeneity in lung cancer. The overall study: Each unique TCR and UMI combination was seen more than ten times on average in raw reads.

The CDR3 length is 15 residues. Trimming took 4 bases from V and 7 from J, leaving 16 bases between them. The germline gives CDR1 SEHNR, CDR2 FQNEAQ (reference sequence). Time point meaning: sample taken at primary tumor resection. The 60 to 80 donors had untreated early-stage non-small cell lung cancer. Whole RNA, isolated from tumor, nontumor lung or frozen PBMC, was sequenced without prior sorting. The library protocol tagged each TCR cDNA with a unique molecular identifier. Each CDR3 protein is one row after TCRdb ran MiXCR on the 5' RACE reads. The data show about 3,000 distinct CDR3 sequences, around 2.9% seen once. Judged by abundance, this clonotype is medium-sized.

The sequence was collected from a male donor with early-stage non-small cell lung cancer. The chain uses TRBV7-9 and TRBJ2-2, with D perhaps TRBD1 (6 bases). The specimen was normal lung tissue next to the tumor, collected at surgery. The CDR3 is CASSSLTGYIGELFF. The CDR3 DNA is TGTGCCAGCAGCTCCCTCACAGGGTACATCGGGGAGCTGTTTTTT.